This T cell receptor (beta chain) was captured in a study of blood T cell repertoires in COVID-19. The repertoire was sequenced with immunoSEQ multiplex PCR; TCRdb's copy has only in-frame clones and lacks some. The top ten clones hold about 5% of a sample with over 85,000 clones, 88% of them seen once. The V gene's germline CDR1 is LNHDA and CDR2 SQIVND (reference sequence). There are 13 residues in the CDR3. V gave up 6 bases and J gave up 4 bases; unmatched junction bases: 4. The material sequenced was peripheral blood. The J gene is TRBJ2-3, the V gene TRBV19; 7 bases agree with TRBD1. The clonotype was recovered from a woman of 80 years or more with active COVID-19. The CDR3 is CASRVQGADTQYF. Here the CDR3 DNA reads TGTGCCAGTAGGGTGCAGGGGGCAGATACGCAGTATTTT. The variable domain in full, with the rest retrieved from reference TRBV19 and TRBJ2-3, is DGGITQSPKYLFRKEGQNVTLSCEQNLNHDAMYWYRQDPGQGLRLIYYSQIVNDFQKGDIAEGYSVSREKKESFPLTVTSAQKNPTAFYLCASRVQGADTQYFGPGTRLTVL.